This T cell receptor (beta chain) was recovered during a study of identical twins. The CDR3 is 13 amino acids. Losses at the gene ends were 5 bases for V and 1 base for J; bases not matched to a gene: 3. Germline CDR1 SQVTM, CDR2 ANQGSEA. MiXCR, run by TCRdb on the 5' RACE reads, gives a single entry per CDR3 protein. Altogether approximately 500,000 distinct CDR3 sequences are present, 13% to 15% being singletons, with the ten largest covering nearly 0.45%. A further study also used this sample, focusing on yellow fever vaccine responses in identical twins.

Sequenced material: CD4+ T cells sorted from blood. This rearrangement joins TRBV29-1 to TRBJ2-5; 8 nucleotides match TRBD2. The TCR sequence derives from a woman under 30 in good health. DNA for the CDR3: TGCAGCGTTTCTCGGGGGGGCCAAGAGACCCAGTACTTC. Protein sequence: CSVSRGGQETQYF.